The rows below give T cell receptor beta chains drawn from one sample of a study of OX40 agonist ivuxolimab in advanced cancers. Generated by immunoSEQ multiplex PCR, the TCRdb table keeps only in-frame clones and is missing some. Among around 9,700 clones listed, 70% to 80% were seen once. The sequencing here drew on CD4+ or CD8+ T cells sorted from blood, taken in a trial of the OX40 agonist ivuxolimab. The receptors here all came from an adult with an advanced solid tumor such as melanoma, head and neck, liver or kidney cancer. CDR3s include the opening cysteine and the closing phenylalanine or tryptophan. The D gene is left open where the match is weak. The size field is filled for only some rows; it gives once, few, many or a size class.

D	V	size	J	CDR3	DNA
TRBD1	TRBV19	medium-sized	TRBJ1-1	CASSLQGAAEAFF	TGTGCCAGTAGTCTACAGGGGGCCGCTGAAGCTTTCTTT
TRBD1	TRBV27	.	TRBJ2-7	CASSLWQGAAEQYF	TGTGCCAGCAGTTTGTGGCAGGGGGCGGCCGAGCAGTACTTC
.	TRBV7-8	.	TRBJ2-3	CASSQHPGVARPDTQYF	TGTGCCAGCAGCCAACATCCGGGCGTAGCTAGGCCAGATACGCAGTATTTT
.	TRBV7-8	.	TRBJ2-5	CASSERSQETQYF	TGTGCCAGCAGCGAGCGATCCCAAGAGACCCAGTACTTC
TRBD1	TRBV19	once	TRBJ1-5	CASRDRGLGQPQHF	TGTGCCAGTAGGGACAGGGGTCTCGGTCAGCCCCAGCATTTT
TRBD2	TRBV27	.	TRBJ2-5	CASSPSSGGAVETQYF	TGTGCCAGCAGTCCTTCTAGCGGGGGGGCCGTAGAGACCCAGTACTTC
.	TRBV7-6	.	TRBJ1-5	CASSRDSGVDQPQHF	TGTGCCAGCAGCCGGGACTCAGGGGTAGATCAGCCCCAGCATTTT
.	TRBV19	few	TRBJ2-2	CASRGTGELFF	TGTGCCAGTCGGGGCACCGGGGAGCTGTTTTTT
TRBD2	TRBV19	.	TRBJ2-1	CASSLGLAGRNEQFF	TGTGCCAGTAGCCTCGGACTAGCGGGAAGGAATGAGCAGTTCTTC
.	TRBV19	.	TRBJ1-6	CASSDLATYNSPLHF	TGTGCCAGCTCCGACCTTGCAACCTATAATTCACCCCTCCACTTT
.	TRBV10-1	.	TRBJ2-2	CASSDPRRDQQLNTGELFF	TGCGCCAGCAGTGACCCTCGGAGGGACCAACAACTTAACACCGGGGAGCTGTTTTTT
TRBD1	TRBV30	many	TRBJ1-1	CAWGEGAATEAFF	TGTGCCTGGGGGGAGGGGGCCGCCACTGAAGCTTTCTTT
TRBD2	TRBV6-4	.	TRBJ2-3	CASSLSAGGSTDTQYF	TGTGCCAGCAGCCTCTCCGCGGGAGGGAGCACAGATACGCAGTATTTT
.	TRBV11-3	.	TRBJ2-7	CASTRGGPYEQYF	TGTGCCAGCACCCGTGGGGGACCCTACGAGCAGTACTTC